The 14 T cell receptor beta chains reported below all come from one sample, sequenced in a study of T-cell memory formation after mild COVID-19. TCRdb fed the 5' RACE reads into MiXCR, producing one record per CDR3 protein. The data hold more than 300,000 distinct CDR3 sequences, with roughly an eighth observed a single time. The sequencing sample was made of PBMCs or a T cell subset sorted from them (not recorded which). The receptors come from a man aged 18-30 years who had mild COVID-19 (a few samples of this study predate the infection). Cell type and time point are not known.

The genes are TRBV24-1 and TRBJ2-3; 8 bases match TRBD2. J was trimmed by 2 bases and V by 4 bases; bases with no gene match: 16. Germline V CDR1 and CDR2: KGHDR, SFDVKD. The CDR3 contains 19 residues. The CDR3 DNA follows: TGTGCCACCAGTGACACGCCGGGACTAGAGGGAGGCGACACAGATACGCAGTATTTT. Amino acid sequence: CATSDTPGLEGGDTDTQYF.

The chain carries TRBV20-1 and TRBJ1-1; 7 bases match TRBD1. Trimming cost V 6 bases and J 7 bases; bases outside gene matches: 20. Germline loops: CDR1 DFQATT, CDR2 SNEGSKA (reference sequence). The CDR3 sequence is 16 residues long. DNA of the CDR3: TGCAGTGCCGCACCCCCGGACAGGCCGGATTGGGGTGAAGCTTTCTTT. As protein: CSAAPPDRPDWGEAFF.

V is TRBV9 and J is TRBJ1-5; a possible D gene is TRBD1 (5 bases). The CDR3 consists of 16 residues. V was cut by 3 bases and J by 7 bases, with 20 bases left in between. CDR1 and CDR2 (germline): SGDLS, YYNGEE. The CDR3 spells CASSARVSGRRQPQHF. The CDR3 DNA follows: TGTGCCAGCAGCGCGAGGGTTTCGGGGCGGAGGCAGCCCCAGCATTTT.

This clonotype was observed once. The chain carries TRBV18 and TRBJ1-1; D not resolved. Trimming shortened V by 4 bases and J by 7 bases, and 10 bases separated the two germline ends. This CDR3 has 12 residues. CDR1 is KGHSH and CDR2 is LQKENI in the germline V gene. The CDR3 DNA sequence: TGTGCCAGCTCACTGGTTAGTGGTGAAGCTTTCTTT. It is translated as CASSLVSGEAFF.

This clonotype was recorded a few times. V is TRBV11-2 and J is TRBJ2-2, with 9 bases identical to TRBD2. V lost 5 bases, J lost 0 bases, and 7 bases stayed unmatched. This CDR3 comprises 17 residues. From germline, CDR1 is SGHAT and CDR2 FQNNGV. The CDR3 is CASSKLSSGANTGELFF. The CDR3 DNA sequence: TGTGCCAGCAGCAAGCTGTCTAGCGGGGCGAACACCGGGGAGCTGTTTTTT. Based on the CDR3 plus reference TRBV11-2 and TRBJ2-2, the full variable domain is EAGVAQSPRYKIIEKRQSVAFWCNPISGHATLYWYQQILGQGPKLLIQFQNNGVVDDSQLPKDRFSAERLKGVDSTLKIQPAKLEDSAVYLCASSKLSSGANTGELFFGEGSRLTVL.

The chain is built from TRBV7-2 and TRBJ1-2; TRBD1 is a possible D gene (5 bases). The V gene lost 7 bases and the J gene lost 6 bases, with 21 bases spanning the gap. The V gene's germline CDR1 is SGHTA and CDR2 FQGNSA. This CDR3 has 15 residues. CDR3 nucleotide sequence: TGTGCCAGCACCTTGATCCTCGGGGGAAAGAATGGCTACACCTTC. As protein: CASTLILGGKNGYTF.

This clonotype was detected only a few times. The CDR3 DNA is TGCGCCAGCAGCCGCGGACTAGCGTACAATGAGCAGTTCTTC. Amino acid sequence: CASSRGLAYNEQFF. This chain links TRBV4-1 with TRBJ2-1; 9 nucleotides line up with TRBD2. This CDR3 is 14 amino acids long. J lost 4 bases, V lost 4 bases, and 2 bases had no gene match. CDR1 and CDR2 from the germline V gene are MGHRA and YSYEKL.

The chain has TRBV7-2 and TRBJ2-5; 8 nucleotides line up with TRBD2. After removal of 7 bases from V and 4 bases from J, the junction contained 11 bases not matched to a gene. Per the germline V gene, CDR1 is SGHTA and CDR2 is FQGNSA. The CDR3 runs 15 residues. CDR3 sequence: CASMRGGGRVETQYF. CDR3 nucleotide sequence: TGTGCCAGCATGCGTGGCGGGGGGAGGGTAGAGACCCAGTACTTC.

This clonotype was seen more than once but under ten times. This chain uses TRBV10-3 with TRBJ2-7; D may be TRBD1 or TRBD2 (6 bases each). This CDR3 contains 16 residues. V was cut by 2 bases and J by 5 bases, with 19 bases left in between. Germline V CDR1 and CDR2: ENHRY, SYGVKD. The DNA of the CDR3 is TGTGCCATCAGTGAGCCCGCCCCGGGGGCCTTCCACGAGCAGTACGTC. Encoded protein: CAISEPAPGAFHEQYV.

This clonotype was recorded a few times. The genes are TRBV3-1 and TRBJ2-5; 12 bases agree with TRBD2. This CDR3 comprises 15 residues. The junction had 6 bases not matched to a gene; V was cut back by 5 bases and J by 5 bases. Germline V gene data show CDR1 as LGHDT and CDR2 as YNNKEL (reference sequence). The CDR3 nucleotides read TGTGCCAGCAGCGGGATGCTAGCGGGGGGGGAGACCCAGTACTTC. The encoded protein is CASSGMLAGGETQYF.

CDR3 sequence reads: CASSLMGAGTGLFRYEQYF. As DNA, the CDR3 is TGCGCCAGCAGCTTGATGGGCGCCGGGACAGGACTTTTTCGCTACGAGCAGTACTTC. The rearrangement uses TRBV5-1 and TRBJ2-7; 8 nucleotides match TRBD1. Germline V gene sequence: CDR1 SGHRS, CDR2 YFSETQ. The J segment lost 3 bases and the V segment lost 1 base, leaving 18 bases of the junction unmatched. The CDR3 has 19 residues.

This clonotype was counted ten times or more. V and J are TRBV28 and TRBJ1-5, with D uncertain. CDR3 length: 11 amino acids. Trimming removed 3 bases at V and 6 bases at J, with 3 bases between. The V gene's germline CDR1 is MDHEN and CDR2 SYDVKM. The CDR3 here is CASSFTQPQHF. The CDR3 DNA reads TGTGCCAGCAGTTTTACTCAGCCCCAGCATTTT.

This clonotype showed up just a few times. The chain combines TRBV2 with TRBJ1-1; tentatively, D is TRBD1 (5 bases). Trimming pared 3 bases from V and 1 base from J, leaving 12 bases between. Looked up from germline, CDR1 is SNHLY and CDR2 is FYNNEI. The CDR3 runs to 15 residues. CDR3 nucleotide sequence: TGTGCCAGCAGTGATGTTAGGGGCACGAACACTGAAGCTTTCTTT. This codes for CASSDVRGTNTEAFF.

The chain employs TRBV29-1 and TRBJ1-1, with D hard to call. V lost 4 bases and J lost 4, with 16 bases in between. The CDR3 spans 14 residues. Germline V gene sequence: CDR1 SQVTM, CDR2 ANQGSEA. The CDR3 bases are TGCAGCGTTGCTGGACCGCGGTGGGGCACTGAAGCTTTCTTT. Translating gives CSVAGPRWGTEAFF.